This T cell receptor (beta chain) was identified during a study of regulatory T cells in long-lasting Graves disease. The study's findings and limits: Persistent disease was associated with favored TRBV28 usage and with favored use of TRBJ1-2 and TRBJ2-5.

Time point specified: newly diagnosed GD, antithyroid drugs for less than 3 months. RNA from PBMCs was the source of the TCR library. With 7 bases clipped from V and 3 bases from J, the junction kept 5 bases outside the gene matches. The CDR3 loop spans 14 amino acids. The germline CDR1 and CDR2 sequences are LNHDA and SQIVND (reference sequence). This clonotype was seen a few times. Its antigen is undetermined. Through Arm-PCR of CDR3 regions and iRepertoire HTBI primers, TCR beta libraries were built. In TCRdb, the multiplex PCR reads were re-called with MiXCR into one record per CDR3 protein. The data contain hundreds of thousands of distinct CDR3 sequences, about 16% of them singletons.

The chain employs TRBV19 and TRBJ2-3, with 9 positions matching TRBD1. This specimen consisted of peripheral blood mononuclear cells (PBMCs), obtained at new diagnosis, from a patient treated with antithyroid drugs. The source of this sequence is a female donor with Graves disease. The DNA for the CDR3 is TGTGCCAGTACTCAAGACAGGGGGACAGATACGCAGTATTTT. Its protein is CASTQDRGTDTQYF.